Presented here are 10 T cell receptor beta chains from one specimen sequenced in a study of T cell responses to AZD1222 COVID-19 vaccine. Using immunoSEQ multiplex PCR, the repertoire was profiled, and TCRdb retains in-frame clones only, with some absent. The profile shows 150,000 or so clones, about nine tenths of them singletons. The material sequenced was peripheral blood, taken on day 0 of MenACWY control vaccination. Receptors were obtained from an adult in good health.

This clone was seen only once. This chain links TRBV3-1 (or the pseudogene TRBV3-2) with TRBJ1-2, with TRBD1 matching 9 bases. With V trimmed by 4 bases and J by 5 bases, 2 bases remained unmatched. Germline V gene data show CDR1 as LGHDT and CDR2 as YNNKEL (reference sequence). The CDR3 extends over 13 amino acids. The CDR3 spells CASSPGQGYGYTF. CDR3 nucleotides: TGTGCCAGCAGCCCCGGACAGGGGTATGGCTACACCTTC.

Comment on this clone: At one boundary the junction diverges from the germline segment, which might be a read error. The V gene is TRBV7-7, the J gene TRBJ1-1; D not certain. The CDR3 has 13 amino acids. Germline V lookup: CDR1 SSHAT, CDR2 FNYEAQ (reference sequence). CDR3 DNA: TGTGCTAGCAGCTCTACAGAGAACACTGAAGCTTTCTTT. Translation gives CASSSTENTEAFF.

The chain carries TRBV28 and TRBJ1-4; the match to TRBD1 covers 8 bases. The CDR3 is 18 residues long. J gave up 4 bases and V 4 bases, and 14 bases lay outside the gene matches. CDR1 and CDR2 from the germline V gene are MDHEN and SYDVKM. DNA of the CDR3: TGTGCCAGCAGTTCCGGACAGGGCGGGTCCTCTTTTAATGAAAAACTGTTTTTT. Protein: CASSSGQGGSSFNEKLFF.

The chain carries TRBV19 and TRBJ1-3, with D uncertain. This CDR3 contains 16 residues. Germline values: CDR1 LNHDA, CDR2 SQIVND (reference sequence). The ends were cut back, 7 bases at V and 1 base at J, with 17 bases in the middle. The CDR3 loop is CASNPTGQFSGNTIYF. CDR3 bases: TGTGCCAGTAACCCGACGGGTCAATTTTCTGGAAACACCATATATTTT.

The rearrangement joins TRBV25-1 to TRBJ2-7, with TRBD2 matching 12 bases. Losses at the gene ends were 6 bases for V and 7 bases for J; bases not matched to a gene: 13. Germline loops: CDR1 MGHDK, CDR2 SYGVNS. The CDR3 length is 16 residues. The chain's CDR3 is CASSPGLAGLAGEQYF. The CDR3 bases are TGTGCCAGCAGCCCGGGACTAGCGGGTTTGGCGGGGGAGCAGTACTTC.

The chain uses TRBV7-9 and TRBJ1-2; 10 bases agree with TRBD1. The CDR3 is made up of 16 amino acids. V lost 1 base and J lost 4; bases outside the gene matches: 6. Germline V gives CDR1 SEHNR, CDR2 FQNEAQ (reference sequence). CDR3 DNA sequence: TGTGCCAGCAGCTTAGACGGACAGGGGGGCCGCTATGGCTACACCTTC. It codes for CASSLDGQGGRYGYTF. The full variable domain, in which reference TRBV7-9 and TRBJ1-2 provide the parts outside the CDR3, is DTGVSQNPRHKITKRGQNVTFRCDPISEHNRLYWYRQTLGQGPEFLTYFQNEAQLEKSRLLSDRFSAERPKGSFSTLEIQRTEQGDSAMYLCASSLDGQGGRYGYTFGSGTRLTVV.

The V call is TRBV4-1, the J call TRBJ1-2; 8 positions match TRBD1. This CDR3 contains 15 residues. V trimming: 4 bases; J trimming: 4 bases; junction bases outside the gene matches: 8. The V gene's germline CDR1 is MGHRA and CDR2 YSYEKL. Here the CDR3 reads CASSPSTDRGYGYTF. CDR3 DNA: TGCGCCAGCAGCCCCTCAACCGACAGGGGCTATGGCTACACCTTC.

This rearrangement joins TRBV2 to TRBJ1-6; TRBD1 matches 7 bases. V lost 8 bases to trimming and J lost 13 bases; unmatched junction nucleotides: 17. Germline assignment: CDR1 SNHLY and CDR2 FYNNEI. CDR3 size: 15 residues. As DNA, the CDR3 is TGTGCCAGCGGGAAGTTTGACAGGGAAGGGATGCCCCTCCACTTT. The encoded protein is CASGKFDREGMPLHF.

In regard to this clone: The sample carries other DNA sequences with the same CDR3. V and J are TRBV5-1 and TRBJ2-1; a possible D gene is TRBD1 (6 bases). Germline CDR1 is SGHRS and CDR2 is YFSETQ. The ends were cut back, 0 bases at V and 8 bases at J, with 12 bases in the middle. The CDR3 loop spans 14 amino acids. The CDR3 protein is CASSLGAGVYEQFF. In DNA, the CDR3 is TGCGCCAGCAGCTTGGGAGCAGGGGTATATGAGCAGTTCTTC.

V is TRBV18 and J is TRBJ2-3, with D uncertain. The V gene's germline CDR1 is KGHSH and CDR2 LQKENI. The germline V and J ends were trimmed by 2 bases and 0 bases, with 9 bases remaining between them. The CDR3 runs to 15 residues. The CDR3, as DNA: TGTGCCAGCTCACCAATACAGTCTAGCACAGATACGCAGTATTTT. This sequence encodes CASSPIQSSTDTQYF.